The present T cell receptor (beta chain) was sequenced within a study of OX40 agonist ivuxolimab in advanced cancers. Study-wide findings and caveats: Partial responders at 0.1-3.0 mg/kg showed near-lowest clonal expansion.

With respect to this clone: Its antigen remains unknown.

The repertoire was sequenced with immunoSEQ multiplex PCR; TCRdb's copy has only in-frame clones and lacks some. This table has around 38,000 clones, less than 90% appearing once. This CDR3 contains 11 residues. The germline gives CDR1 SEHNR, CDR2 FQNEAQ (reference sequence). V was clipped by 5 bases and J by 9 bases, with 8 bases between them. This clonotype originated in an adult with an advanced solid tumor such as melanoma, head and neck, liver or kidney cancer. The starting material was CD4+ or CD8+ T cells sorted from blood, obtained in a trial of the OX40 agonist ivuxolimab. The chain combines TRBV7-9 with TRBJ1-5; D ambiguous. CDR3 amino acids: CASSRLGPQHF. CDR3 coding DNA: TGTGCCAGCAGCCGCCTAGGGCCCCAGCATTTT.